These T cell receptor beta chains were read from a single sample in a study of T cell responses to AZD1222 COVID-19 vaccine. The method was immunoSEQ multiplex PCR; TCRdb's version includes in-frame clones alone and lacks a portion of them. The sample shows some 110,000 clones, roughly 90% of them seen only once. Sequencing used peripheral blood, obtained on day 0 of AZD1222 vaccination. These receptors were obtained from an adult in good health. CDR3s include the opening cysteine and the closing phenylalanine or tryptophan. The D gene is left open where the match is weak. Rows may omit the clone size; those that give it use once, few, many or a size class.

CDR3 DNA	CDR3 protein	V gene	D gene	clone size	J gene
TGCAGCGGCCTTGGCACCGGGGAGCTGTTTTTT	CSGLGTGELFF	TRBV29-1	NA	NA	TRBJ2-2
TGTGCCAGCAGTGAAGATCCGGGACCCCGCTATGGCTACACCTTC	CASSEDPGPRYGYTF	TRBV6-1	NA	once	TRBJ1-2
TGTGCCAGCCGACAGGTCTCACCGAACACTGAAGCTTTCTTT	CASRQVSPNTEAFF	TRBV13	NA	NA	TRBJ1-1
TGCGCCAGCAGCCAAGCCCATTCCCGCCCCCAGCATTTT	CASSQAHSRPQHF	TRBV4-1	NA	NA	TRBJ1-5
TGTGCCAGCAGCATGGGACAGGGGGGTGATGGCTACACCTTC	CASSMGQGGDGYTF	TRBV7-9	TRBD1	NA	TRBJ1-2
TGCGCCAGTGGGCCCGGGCCTCTGGGCCCTGAAGCTTTCTTT	CASGPGPLGPEAFF	TRBV4-1	NA	NA	TRBJ1-1
TGTGCCAGCAGTTCTATCTATGGCTACACCTTC	CASSSIYGYTF	TRBV28	NA	NA	TRBJ1-2
TGTGCCAGCAGCGTACAGGGGACGGGTCAGCCCCAGCATTTT	CASSVQGTGQPQHF	TRBV7-9	TRBD1	NA	TRBJ1-5
TGCGCCAGCAGCCAGCGGGAGGGCTCCTACGAGCAGTACTTC	CASSQREGSYEQYF	TRBV4-1	TRBD2	NA	TRBJ2-7
TGTGCCAGCAGCTTGGGGGGCGCGACTGAAGCTTTCTTT	CASSLGGATEAFF	TRBV7-3	NA	NA	TRBJ1-1
TGTGCCAGCAGCTTAGGTGGGACTAGCGGAGACAATGAGCAGTTCTTC	CASSLGGTSGDNEQFF	TRBV13	TRBD2	NA	TRBJ2-1
TGTGCCAGCAGTTCCCGGGGGAGTGCTAACTATGGCTACACCTTC	CASSSRGSANYGYTF	TRBV6-2/TRBV6-3	NA	NA	TRBJ1-2
TGTGCCAGCAGCGTAGATGCCGGCACCTATGGCTACACCTTC	CASSVDAGTYGYTF	TRBV9	NA	NA	TRBJ1-2
TGTGCCAGAAGCTTGCGGGACAGTTCAACCTACGAGCAGTACTTC	CARSLRDSSTYEQYF	TRBV5-3	TRBD1	NA	TRBJ2-7
TGTGCCAGCAGCTCCGAAGCGGTTAACTACGAGCAGTACTTC	CASSSEAVNYEQYF	TRBV5-4	NA	NA	TRBJ2-7
TGTGCCAGCACCCCGGACAGTTTAGGGGTTAGTGAGCAGTTCTTC	CASTPDSLGVSEQFF	TRBV6-6	NA	NA	TRBJ2-1
TGCAGCGCAAAAGACTCTGGGGCCAACGTCCTGACTTTC	CSAKDSGANVLTF	TRBV29-1	NA	NA	TRBJ2-6
TGTGCCAGCAGTGACCTAGCGGGAGGAGACAATGAGCAGTTCTTC	CASSDLAGGDNEQFF	TRBV6-4	TRBD2	many	TRBJ2-1
TGTGCCAGCAGACGTCCGACAGGGACGAGCTACACCTTC	CASRRPTGTSYTF	TRBV6-5	TRBD1	NA	TRBJ1-2
TGTGCCAGTAGTCTCGGGGACGGCTACGAGCAGTACTTC	CASSLGDGYEQYF	TRBV19	NA	NA	TRBJ2-7
TGTGCCAGCAGCTTAGATGTTATCCCTGGAGGCTATGGCTACACCTTC	CASSLDVIPGGYGYTF	TRBV7-9	NA	NA	TRBJ1-2
TGTGCCACCGCCCGGGGAGTCAATCAGCCCCAGCATTTT	CATARGVNQPQHF	TRBV6-5	NA	NA	TRBJ1-5
TGTGCCAGCAGCTTAGCCTACAGCTACGAGCAGTACTTC	CASSLAYSYEQYF	TRBV7-2	NA	NA	TRBJ2-7
TGTGCCAGCGGCGCCGGGTCCGAGGCCTACGAGCAGTACTTC	CASGAGSEAYEQYF	TRBV13	NA	NA	TRBJ2-7
TGTGCCAGCAGTGACATCGGGTTCCTGAATGAAAAACTGTTTTTT	CASSDIGFLNEKLFF	TRBV6-1	NA	NA	TRBJ1-4
TGTGCCAGCAGCGGGACTTATGGAGAGACCCAGTACTTC	CASSGTYGETQYF	TRBV2	NA	NA	TRBJ2-5
TGTGCCAGCAGCTTAGGTGCGAGGAGCACAGATACGCAGTATTTT	CASSLGARSTDTQYF	TRBV7-6	NA	NA	TRBJ2-3
TGTGCCAGCAGCTTCCGGCTAGCGGGAGCCTCCAATGAGCAGTTCTTC	CASSFRLAGASNEQFF	TRBV7-7	TRBD2	NA	TRBJ2-1
TGTGCCAGCAGCTTGAGCCTAGCGGGAGGCTACGAGCAGTACTTC	CASSLSLAGGYEQYF	TRBV5-6	TRBD2	NA	TRBJ2-7
TGTGCCAGCATAATAGCGGGAGCGTCGTACGAGCAGTACTTC	CASIIAGASYEQYF	TRBV6-4	TRBD2	NA	TRBJ2-7
TGTGCCAGCAGCTCAGAAGCCACCGTGGACGGTGAAAAACTGTTTTTT	CASSSEATVDGEKLFF	TRBV7-9	NA	NA	TRBJ1-4
TGTGCCAGCAGCGTAGAAATAAATGGACCCTTCTACACCTTC	CASSVEINGPFYTF	TRBV9	NA	NA	TRBJ1-2
TGTGCCACCAGCAGGGACAGGACGAATTCACCCCTCCACTTT	CATSRDRTNSPLHF	TRBV15	TRBD1	NA	TRBJ1-6
TGCGCCAGCAGCCTTAGCGGGAGGGCGGGAGATACGCAGTATTTT	CASSLSGRAGDTQYF	TRBV5-1	TRBD2	NA	TRBJ2-3
TGTGCCAGCAGCTTGGCGGTGGGGCAGGGAAGCGGGGCCACGGCCGGGGAGCTGTTTTTT	CASSLAVGQGSGATAGELFF	TRBV5-4	TRBD2	NA	TRBJ2-2
TGTGCCAGCAGCACTCCTGGTTCTGGAAACACCATATATTTT	CASSTPGSGNTIYF	TRBV9	NA	NA	TRBJ1-3
TGTGCCAGTACGAACAGGGGTGAGAATCAGCCCCAGCATTTT	CASTNRGENQPQHF	TRBV19	TRBD1	NA	TRBJ1-5
TGTGCCAGCAGGGGACAGAGCAATCAGCCCCAGCATTTT	CASRGQSNQPQHF	TRBV6-5	TRBD1	once	TRBJ1-5
TGCACTACTCGTGACACTGAAGCTTTCTTT	CTTRDTEAFF	TRBV29-1	NA	NA	TRBJ1-1
TGTGCCTGGAGTGGAGGAGCGGGAGTCACAGATACGCAGTATTTT	CAWSGGAGVTDTQYF	TRBV30	TRBD2	NA	TRBJ2-3
TGTGCCTGGAGACTAGCGGGGCAAGAGACCCAGTACTTC	CAWRLAGQETQYF	TRBV30	TRBD2	NA	TRBJ2-5
TGTGCCGTATCGGGCGGACGTAGCTCCTACGAGCAGTACTTC	CAVSGGRSSYEQYF	TRBV10-3	NA	NA	TRBJ2-7
TGTGCCAGCAGCTTAAGGCAGGTCGAGACCCAGTACTTC	CASSLRQVETQYF	TRBV11-2	NA	NA	TRBJ2-5